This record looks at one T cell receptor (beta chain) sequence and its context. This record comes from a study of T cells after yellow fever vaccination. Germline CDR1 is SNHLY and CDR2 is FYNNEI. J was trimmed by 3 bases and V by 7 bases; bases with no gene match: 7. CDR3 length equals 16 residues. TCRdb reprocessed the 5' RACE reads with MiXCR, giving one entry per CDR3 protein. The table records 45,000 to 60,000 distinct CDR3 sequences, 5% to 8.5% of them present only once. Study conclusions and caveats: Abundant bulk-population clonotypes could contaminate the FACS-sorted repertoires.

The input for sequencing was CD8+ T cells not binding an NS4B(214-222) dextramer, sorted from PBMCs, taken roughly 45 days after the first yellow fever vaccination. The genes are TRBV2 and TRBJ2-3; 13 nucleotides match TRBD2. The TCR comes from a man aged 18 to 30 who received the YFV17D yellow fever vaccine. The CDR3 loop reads CASKRWGLAGTDTQYF. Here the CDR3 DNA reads TGTGCCAGCAAACGGTGGGGACTAGCGGGGACAGATACGCAGTATTTT.